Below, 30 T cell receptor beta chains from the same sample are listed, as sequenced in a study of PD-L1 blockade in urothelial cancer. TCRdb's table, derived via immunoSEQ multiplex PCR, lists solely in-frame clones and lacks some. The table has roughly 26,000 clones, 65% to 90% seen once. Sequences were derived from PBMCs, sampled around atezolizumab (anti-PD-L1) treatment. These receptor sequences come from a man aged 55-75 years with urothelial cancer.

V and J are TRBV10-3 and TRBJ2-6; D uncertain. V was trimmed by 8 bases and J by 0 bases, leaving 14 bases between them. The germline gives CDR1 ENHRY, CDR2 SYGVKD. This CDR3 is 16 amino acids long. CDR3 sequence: CAIGDPRSSGANVLTF. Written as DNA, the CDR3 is TGTGCCATCGGAGACCCCAGAAGCTCTGGGGCCAACGTCCTGACTTTC.

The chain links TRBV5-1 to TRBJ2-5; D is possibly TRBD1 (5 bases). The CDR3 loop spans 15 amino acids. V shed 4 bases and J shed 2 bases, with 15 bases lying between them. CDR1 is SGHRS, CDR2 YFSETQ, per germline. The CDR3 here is CASSPGAVWQETQYF. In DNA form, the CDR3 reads TGCGCCAGCAGCCCTGGGGCGGTGTGGCAAGAGACCCAGTACTTC.

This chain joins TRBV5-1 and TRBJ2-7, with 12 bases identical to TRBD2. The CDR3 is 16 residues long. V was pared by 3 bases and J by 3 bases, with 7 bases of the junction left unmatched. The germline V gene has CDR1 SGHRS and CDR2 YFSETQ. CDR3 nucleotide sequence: TGCGCCAGCAGCTGGGGGCTAGCGGGAGGGAACTACGAGCAGTACTTC. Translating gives CASSWGLAGGNYEQYF.

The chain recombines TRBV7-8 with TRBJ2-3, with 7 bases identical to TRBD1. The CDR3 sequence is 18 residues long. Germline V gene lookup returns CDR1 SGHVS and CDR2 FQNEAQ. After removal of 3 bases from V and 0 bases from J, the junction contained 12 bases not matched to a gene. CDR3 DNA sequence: TGTGCCAGCAGCTTGGATCAGTGGACAGGAACTAGCACAGATACGCAGTATTTT. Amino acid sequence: CASSLDQWTGTSTDTQYF.

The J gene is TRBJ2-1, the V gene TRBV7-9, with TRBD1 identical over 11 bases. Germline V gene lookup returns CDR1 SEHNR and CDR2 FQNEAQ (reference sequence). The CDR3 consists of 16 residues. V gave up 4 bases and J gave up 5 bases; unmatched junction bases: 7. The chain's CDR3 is CASSYPGTGGNNEQFF. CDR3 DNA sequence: TGTGCCAGCAGCTACCCCGGGACAGGGGGAAACAATGAGCAGTTCTTC.

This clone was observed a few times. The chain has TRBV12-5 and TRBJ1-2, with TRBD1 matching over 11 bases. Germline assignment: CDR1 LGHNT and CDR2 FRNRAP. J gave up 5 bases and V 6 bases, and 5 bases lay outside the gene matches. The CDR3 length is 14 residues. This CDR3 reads CASGGQGARYGYTF. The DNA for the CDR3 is TGTGCTAGTGGCGGACAGGGGGCTAGGTATGGCTACACCTTC.

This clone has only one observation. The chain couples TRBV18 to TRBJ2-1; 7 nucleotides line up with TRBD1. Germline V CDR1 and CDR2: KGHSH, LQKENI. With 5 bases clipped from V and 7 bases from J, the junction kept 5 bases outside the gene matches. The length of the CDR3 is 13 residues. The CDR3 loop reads CASSYRGGNEQFF. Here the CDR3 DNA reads TGTGCCAGCTCATACAGGGGTGGGAATGAGCAGTTCTTC. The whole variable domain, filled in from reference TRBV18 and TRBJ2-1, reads NAGVMQNPRHLVRRRGQEARLRCSPMKGHSHVYWYRQLPEEGLKFMVYLQKENIIDESGMPKERFSAEFPKEGPSILRIQQVVRGDSAAYFCASSYRGGNEQFFGPGTRLTVL.

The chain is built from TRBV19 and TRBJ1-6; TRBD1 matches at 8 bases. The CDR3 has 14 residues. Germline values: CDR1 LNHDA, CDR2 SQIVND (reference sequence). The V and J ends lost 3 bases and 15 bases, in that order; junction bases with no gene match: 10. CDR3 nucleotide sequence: TGTGCCAGTAGTATTCGACAGGGGAGTCTGCTCCTCCACTTT. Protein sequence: CASSIRQGSLLLHF.

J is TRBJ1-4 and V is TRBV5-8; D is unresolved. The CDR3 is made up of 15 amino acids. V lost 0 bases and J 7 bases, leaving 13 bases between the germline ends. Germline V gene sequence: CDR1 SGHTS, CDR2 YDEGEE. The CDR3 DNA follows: TGTGCCAGCAGCTTGGGCCGAAAGCCGGGTGAAAAACTGTTTTTT. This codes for CASSLGRKPGEKLFF. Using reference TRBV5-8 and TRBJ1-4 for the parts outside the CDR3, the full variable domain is EAGVTQSPTHLIKTRGQQATLRCSPISGHTSVYWYQQALGLGLQFLLWYDEGEERNRGNFPPRFSGRQFPNYSSELNVNALELEDSALYLCASSLGRKPGEKLFFGSGTQLSVL.

This CDR3 is CASSLMGGQMLQTQYF. The CDR3 DNA is TGTGCCAGCAGCCTCATGGGGGGACAGATGTTGCAGACCCAGTACTTC. The rearrangement joins TRBV7-9 to TRBJ2-5; D possibly corresponds to TRBD1 (7 bases). Trimming stripped 5 bases from V and 6 bases from J, with 22 bases between. The CDR3 covers 16 residues. CDR1 is SEHNR and CDR2 is FQNEAQ in the germline V gene (reference sequence). The variable domain in full, with the rest retrieved from reference TRBV7-9 and TRBJ2-5, is DTGVSQNPRHKITKRGQNVTFRCDPISEHNRLYWYRQTLGQGPEFLTYFQNEAQLEKSRLLSDRFSAERPKGSFSTLEIQRTEQGDSAMYLCASSLMGGQMLQTQYFGPGTRLLVL.

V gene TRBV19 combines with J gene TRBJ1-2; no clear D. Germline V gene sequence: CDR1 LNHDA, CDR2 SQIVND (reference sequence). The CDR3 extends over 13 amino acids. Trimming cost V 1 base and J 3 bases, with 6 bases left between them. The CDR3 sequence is CASSIVSDYGYTF. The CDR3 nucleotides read TGTGCCAGTAGTATAGTATCGGACTATGGCTACACCTTC. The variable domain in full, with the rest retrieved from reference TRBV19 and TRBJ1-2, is DGGITQSPKYLFRKEGQNVTLSCEQNLNHDAMYWYRQDPGQGLRLIYYSQIVNDFQKGDIAEGYSVSREKKESFPLTVTSAQKNPTAFYLCASSIVSDYGYTFGSGTRLTVV.

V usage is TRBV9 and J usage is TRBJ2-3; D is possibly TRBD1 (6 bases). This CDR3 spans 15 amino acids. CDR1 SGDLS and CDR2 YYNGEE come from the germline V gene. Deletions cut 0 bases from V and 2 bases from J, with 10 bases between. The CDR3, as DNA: TGTGCCAGCAGCGTAGAAGGACAGACCACAGATACGCAGTATTTT. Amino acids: CASSVEGQTTDTQYF.

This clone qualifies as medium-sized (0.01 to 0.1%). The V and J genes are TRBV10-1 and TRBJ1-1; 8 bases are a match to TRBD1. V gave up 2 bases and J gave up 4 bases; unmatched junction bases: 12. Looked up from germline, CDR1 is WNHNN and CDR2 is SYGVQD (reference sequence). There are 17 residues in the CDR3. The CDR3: CASSEPTPGGCSTEAFF. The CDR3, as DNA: TGCGCCAGCAGTGAGCCGACCCCAGGGGGCTGTAGCACTGAAGCTTTCTTT.

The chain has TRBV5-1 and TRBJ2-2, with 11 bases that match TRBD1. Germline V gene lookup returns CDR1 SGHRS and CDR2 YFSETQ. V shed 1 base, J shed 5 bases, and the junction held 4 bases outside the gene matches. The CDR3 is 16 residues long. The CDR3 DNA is TGCGCCAGCAGCTTGCTCGGGACAGGGGGGACCGGGGAGCTGTTTTTT. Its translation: CASSLLGTGGTGELFF.

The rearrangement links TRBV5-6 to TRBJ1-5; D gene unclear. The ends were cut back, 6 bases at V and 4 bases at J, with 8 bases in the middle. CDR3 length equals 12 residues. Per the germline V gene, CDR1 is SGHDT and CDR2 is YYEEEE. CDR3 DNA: TGTGCCAGCACCCGGGATAATCAGCCCCAGCATTTT. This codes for CASTRDNQPQHF.

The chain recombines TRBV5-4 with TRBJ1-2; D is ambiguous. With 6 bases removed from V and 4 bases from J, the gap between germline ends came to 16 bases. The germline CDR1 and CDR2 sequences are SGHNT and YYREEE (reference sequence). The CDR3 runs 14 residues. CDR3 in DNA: TGTGCCAGCACGCAAGGCCGGGTTGGCTATGGCTACACCTTC. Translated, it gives CASTQGRVGYGYTF.

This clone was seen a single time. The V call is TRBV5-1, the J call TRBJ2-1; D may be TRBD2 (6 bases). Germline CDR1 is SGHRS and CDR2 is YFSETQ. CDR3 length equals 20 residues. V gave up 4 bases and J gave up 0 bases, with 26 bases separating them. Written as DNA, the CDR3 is TGCGCCAGCAGCCACCTTTTCCGGGACTTTACCCCAACCTCCTACAATGAGCAGTTCTTC. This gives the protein CASSHLFRDFTPTSYNEQFF. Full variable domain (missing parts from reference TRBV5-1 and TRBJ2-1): KAGVTQTPRYLIKTRGQQVTLSCSPISGHRSVSWYQQTPGQGLQFLFEYFSETQRNKGNFPGRFSGRQFSNSRSEMNVSTLELGDSALYLCASSHLFRDFTPTSYNEQFFGPGTRLTVL.

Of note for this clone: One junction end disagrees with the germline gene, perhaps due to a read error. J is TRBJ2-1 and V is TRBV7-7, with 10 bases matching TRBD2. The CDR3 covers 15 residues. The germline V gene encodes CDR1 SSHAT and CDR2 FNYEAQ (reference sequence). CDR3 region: CASSLSLAGEDEQFF. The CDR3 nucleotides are TGTGCTAGCAGCTTAAGTCTAGCGGGAGAGGATGAGCAGTTCTTC.

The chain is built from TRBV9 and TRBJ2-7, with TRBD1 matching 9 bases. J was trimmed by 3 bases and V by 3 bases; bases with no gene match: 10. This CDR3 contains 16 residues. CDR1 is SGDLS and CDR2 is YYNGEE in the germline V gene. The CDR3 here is CASSATGTGRSYEQYF. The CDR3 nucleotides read TGTGCCAGCAGCGCAACCGGGACAGGGAGAAGCTACGAGCAGTACTTC. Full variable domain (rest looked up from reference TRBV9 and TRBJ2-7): DSGVTQTPKHLITATGQRVTLRCSPRSGDLSVYWYQQSLDQGLQFLIQYYNGEERAKGNILERFSAQQFPDLHSELNLSSLELGDSALYFCASSATGTGRSYEQYFGPGTRLTVT.

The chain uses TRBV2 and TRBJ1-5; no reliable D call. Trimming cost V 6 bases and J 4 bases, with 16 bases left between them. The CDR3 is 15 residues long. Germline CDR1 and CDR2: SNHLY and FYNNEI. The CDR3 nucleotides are TGTGCCAGCAGGGATCGACCCGCCGGGAATCAGCCCCAGCATTTT. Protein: CASRDRPAGNQPQHF.

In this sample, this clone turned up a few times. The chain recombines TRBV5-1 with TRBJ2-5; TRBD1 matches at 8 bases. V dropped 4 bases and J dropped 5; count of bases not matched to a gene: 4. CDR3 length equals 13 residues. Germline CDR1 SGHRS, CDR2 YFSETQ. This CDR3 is CASSSRGRETQYF. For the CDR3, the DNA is TGCGCCAGCAGCAGCAGGGGGCGTGAGACCCAGTACTTC.

The CDR3 loop reads CATSTRRPGSGTEAFF. CDR3 nucleotide sequence: TGTGCCACCTCGACCCGACGGCCCGGAAGCGGCACTGAAGCTTTCTTT. The chain joins TRBV2 to TRBJ1-1; D is uncertain. Germline V gene lookup returns CDR1 SNHLY and CDR2 FYNNEI. V was clipped by 10 bases and J by 4 bases, with 25 bases between them. CDR3 length equals 16 residues. The full variable domain, with the rest looked up from reference TRBV2 and TRBJ1-1, is EPEVTQTPSHQVTQMGQEVILRCVPISNHLYFYWYRQILGQKVEFLVSFYNNEISEKSEIFDDQFSVERPDGSNFTLKIRSTKLEDSAMYFCATSTRRPGSGTEAFFGQGTRLTVV.

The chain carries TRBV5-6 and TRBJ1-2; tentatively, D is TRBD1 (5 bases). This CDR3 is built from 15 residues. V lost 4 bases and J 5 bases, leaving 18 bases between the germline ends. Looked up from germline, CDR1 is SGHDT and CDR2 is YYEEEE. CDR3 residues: CASSLYDGGGYGYTF. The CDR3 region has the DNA TGTGCCAGCAGCCTGTACGACGGGGGGGGGTATGGCTACACCTTC.

The CDR3 is CASSLVGTAYNSPLHF. In nucleotides, the CDR3 is TGCGCCAGCAGCTTGGTCGGGACAGCCTATAATTCACCCCTCCACTTT. The chain couples TRBV5-1 to TRBJ1-6; 7 positions agree with TRBD1. The CDR3 length is 16 residues. V lost 0 bases and J lost 2; bases outside the gene matches: 2. In germline, CDR1 is SGHRS, CDR2 YFSETQ.

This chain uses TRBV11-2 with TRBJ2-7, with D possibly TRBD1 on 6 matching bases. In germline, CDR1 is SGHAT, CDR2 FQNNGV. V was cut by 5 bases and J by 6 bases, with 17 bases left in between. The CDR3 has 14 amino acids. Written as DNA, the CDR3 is TGTGCCAGCAGCATCTCACAGGGTCCGGGCGAGCAGTACTTC. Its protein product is CASSISQGPGEQYF.

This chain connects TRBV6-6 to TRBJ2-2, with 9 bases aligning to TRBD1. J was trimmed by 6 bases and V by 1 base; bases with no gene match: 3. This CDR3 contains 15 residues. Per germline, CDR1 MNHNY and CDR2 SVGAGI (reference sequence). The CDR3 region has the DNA TGTGCCAGCAGTTACTACGGGACAGGGTCCGGGGAGCTGTTTTTT. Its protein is CASSYYGTGSGELFF.

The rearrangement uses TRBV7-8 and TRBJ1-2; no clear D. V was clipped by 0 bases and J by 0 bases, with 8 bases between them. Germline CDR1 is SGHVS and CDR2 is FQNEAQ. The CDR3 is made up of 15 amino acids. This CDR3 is CASSLAGRANYGYTF. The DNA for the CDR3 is TGTGCCAGCAGCTTAGCTGGGAGAGCTAACTATGGCTACACCTTC.

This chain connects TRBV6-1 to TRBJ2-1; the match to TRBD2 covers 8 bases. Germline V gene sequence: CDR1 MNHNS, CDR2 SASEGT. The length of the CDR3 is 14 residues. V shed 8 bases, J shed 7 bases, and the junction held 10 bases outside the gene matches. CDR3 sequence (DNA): TGTGCCAGCCTGGTTGCGGGGGGTCGGAATGAGCAGTTCTTC. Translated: CASLVAGGRNEQFF.

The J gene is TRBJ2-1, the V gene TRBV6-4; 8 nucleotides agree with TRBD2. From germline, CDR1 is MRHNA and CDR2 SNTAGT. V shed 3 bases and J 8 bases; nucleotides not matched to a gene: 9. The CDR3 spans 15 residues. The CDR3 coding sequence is TGTGCCAGCAGTGAGGAACCGGGAGGGCTCTATGAGCAGTTCTTC. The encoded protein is CASSEEPGGLYEQFF.

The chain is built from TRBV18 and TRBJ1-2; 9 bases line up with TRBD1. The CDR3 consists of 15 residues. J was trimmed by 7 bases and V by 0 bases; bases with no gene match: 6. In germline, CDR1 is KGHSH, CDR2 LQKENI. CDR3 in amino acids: CASSPPGQGSTGYTF. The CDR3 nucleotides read TGTGCCAGCTCACCACCGGGACAGGGTTCGACTGGCTACACCTTC. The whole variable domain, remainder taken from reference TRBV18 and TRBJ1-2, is NAGVMQNPRHLVRRRGQEARLRCSPMKGHSHVYWYRQLPEEGLKFMVYLQKENIIDESGMPKERFSAEFPKEGPSILRIQQVVRGDSAAYFCASSPPGQGSTGYTFGSGTRLTVV.